What follows are 24 T cell receptor beta chains derived from one specimen sequenced in a study of shared clonotypes between healthy human individuals. Assay: immunoSEQ multiplex PCR; the TCRdb copy retains only in-frame clones and omits some. The table includes over 850,000 clones, approximately 78% detected once. Sample: memory CD4+ T cells from PBMCs. This sample's subset: CD45RA-negative fraction. These receptors all stem from a man younger than 30 in good health. Some clones in this sample may be carry-over from other donors' samples.

J is TRBJ1-5 and V is TRBV6-4; TRBD1 aligns across 8 bases. Germline CDR1 reads MRHNA; CDR2 reads SNTAGT. V shed 2 bases, J shed 5 bases, and the junction held 14 bases outside the gene matches. The CDR3 loop spans 18 amino acids. In DNA, the CDR3 is TGTGCCAGCAGTGACATCCCCAGGGGGCGGAGGTTGGATCAGCCCCAGCATTTT. Encoded protein: CASSDIPRGRRLDQPQHF.

As concerns this clone: Other nucleotide sequences in the sample specify the same CDR3. This chain uses TRBV9 with TRBJ2-2, with 7 bases matching TRBD2. Per germline, CDR1 SGDLS and CDR2 YYNGEE. Trimming took 1 base from V and 0 from J; bases not matched to a gene: 0. The CDR3 runs 15 residues. The chain's CDR3 is CASSVSGTNTGELFF. Written as DNA, the CDR3 is TGTGCCAGCAGCGTAAGCGGGACGAACACCGGGGAGCTGTTTTTT.

The chain couples TRBV29-1 to TRBJ2-1; unclear D gene. V lost 6 bases to trimming and J lost 4 bases, with 16 bases between them. The V gene's germline CDR1 is SQVTM and CDR2 ANQGSEA. CDR3 length: 14 residues. In DNA form, the CDR3 reads TGCAGCGTAGTCACTTTCCAGCCTTACAATGAGCAGTTCTTC. Translating gives CSVVTFQPYNEQFF.

The J gene is TRBJ1-2, the V gene TRBV9; 8 nucleotides match TRBD1. The CDR3 extends over 14 amino acids. Germline CDR1 and CDR2: SGDLS and YYNGEE. J lost 4 bases, V lost 3 bases, and 5 bases had no gene match. The CDR3 reads CASSGTGQGYGYTF. In nucleotides, the CDR3 is TGTGCCAGCAGCGGAACTGGACAGGGCTATGGCTACACCTTC.

CDR3: CASSDLDREAFF. DNA of the CDR3: TGTGCCAGCAGCGATCTCGACCGGGAAGCTTTCTTT. The chain combines TRBV4-2 with TRBJ1-1; D ambiguous. Germline V gene lookup returns CDR1 LGHNA and CDR2 YNFKEQ. The CDR3 extends over 12 amino acids. V gave up 5 bases and J gave up 8 bases, with 12 bases separating them.

The rearrangement joins TRBV6-5 to TRBJ2-7, with 8 nucleotides matching TRBD1. J gave up 0 bases and V 2 bases, and 6 bases lay outside the gene matches. This CDR3 has 16 amino acids. The germline V gene encodes CDR1 MNHEY and CDR2 SVGAGI. The CDR3 is CASSYAVGTGSYEQYF. The CDR3 nucleotides read TGTGCCAGCAGTTACGCCGTCGGGACAGGCTCCTACGAGCAGTACTTC.

CDR3 nucleotides: TGCGCCAGCAGCTTGACTCCTAACTACAATGAGCAGTTCTTC. Translation: CASSLTPNYNEQFF. The chain has TRBV5-1 and TRBJ2-1; D is uncertain. Trimming took 1 base from V and 3 from J, leaving 8 bases between them. Germline lookup yields CDR1 SGHRS and CDR2 YFSETQ. This CDR3 contains 14 residues.

Comment on this clone: This may be a read error, as it is one base from a much larger clone. The sample holds other DNA sequences that translate to the same CDR3. The V call is TRBV29-1, the J call TRBJ2-1; 14 nucleotides align to TRBD2. V trimming: 6 bases; J trimming: 8 bases; junction bases outside the gene matches: 9. This CDR3 has 15 residues. Germline V gene sequence: CDR1 SQVTM, CDR2 ANQGSEA. CDR3 amino acids: CSVERLAGGRDEQFF. CDR3 in DNA: TGCAGCGTGGAAAGACTAGCGGGAGGGAGAGATGAGCAGTTCTTC.

The chain uses TRBV18 and TRBJ1-2; 10 nucleotides agree with TRBD1. V was pared by 0 bases and J by 6 bases, with 4 bases of the junction left unmatched. Germline V lookup: CDR1 KGHSH, CDR2 LQKENI. This CDR3 is built from 15 residues. CDR3 sequence reads: CASSPPGDRGHGYTF. CDR3 sequence (DNA): TGTGCCAGCTCACCACCGGGCGACAGGGGGCATGGCTACACCTTC.

A note on this clone: A read error may be the cause here, since a much bigger clone is one base away. The CDR3 loop reads CASSLGQIQETQYF. The CDR3 nucleotides are TGTGCCAGCAGCTTAGGACAGATCCAAGAGACCCAGTACTTC. The rearrangement joins TRBV11-2 to TRBJ2-7, with D maybe TRBD1 (5 bases). The J call may be wrong; the DNA end is better matched by TRBJ2-5. The CDR3 spans 14 residues. Looked up from germline, CDR1 is SGHAT and CDR2 is FQNNGV.

The V and J genes are TRBV6-1 and TRBJ2-3; 10 positions match TRBD2. The germline gives CDR1 MNHNS, CDR2 SASEGT. V was clipped by 0 bases and J by 3 bases; unmatched bases: 12. The CDR3 has 19 residues. The CDR3: CASSEARPSGRARTDTQYF. CDR3 DNA sequence: TGTGCCAGCAGTGAAGCGCGGCCTAGCGGGAGAGCCCGGACAGATACGCAGTATTTT.

J is TRBJ2-1 and V is TRBV19; D is undetermined. Per germline, CDR1 LNHDA and CDR2 SQIVND (reference sequence). Trimming shortened V by 0 bases and J by 9 bases, and 12 bases separated the two germline ends. This CDR3 spans 14 amino acids. The CDR3 reads CASSIDLRRPEQFF. The DNA for the CDR3 is TGTGCCAGTAGTATAGATCTGCGGCGACCTGAGCAGTTCTTC.

Comment on this clone: The sample has other DNA sequences that encode this CDR3 too. The CDR3 DNA sequence: TGTGCCTGGAGTGTTCAAGAGACCCAGTACTTC. Amino acids: CAWSVQETQYF. The J gene is TRBJ2-5, the V gene TRBV30, with D uncertain. Germline assignment: CDR1 GTSNPN and CDR2 SVGIG (reference sequence). Trimming cost V 0 bases and J 2 bases, with 1 base left between them. The CDR3 is made up of 11 amino acids.

In this sample, this clone turned up once. The CDR3 DNA follows: TGTGCCAGCAGTTTTCGGCAGGGCCTTAATCAGCCCCAGCATTTT. Amino acid sequence: CASSFRQGLNQPQHF. This chain uses TRBV27 with TRBJ1-5, with D tentatively TRBD1 (5 bases). Trimming cost V 3 bases and J 4 bases, with 13 bases left between them. There are 15 residues in the CDR3. Germline V gene lookup returns CDR1 MNHEY and CDR2 SMNVEV (reference sequence).

The rearrangement links TRBV2 to TRBJ2-1, with a tentative D call TRBD2 (5 bases). Trimming took 5 bases from V and 6 from J, leaving 8 bases between them. CDR1 SNHLY and CDR2 FYNNEI come from the germline V gene. The CDR3 is 12 residues long. CDR3 amino acids: CASSRTVNEQFF. CDR3 sequence (DNA): TGTGCCAGCAGTCGGACTGTCAATGAGCAGTTCTTC.

V is TRBV27 and J is TRBJ2-3; TRBD1 is a possible D gene (5 bases). V was pared by 5 bases and J by 5 bases, with 11 bases between. Per germline, CDR1 MNHEY and CDR2 SMNVEV (reference sequence). The CDR3 is made up of 13 amino acids. CDR3: CASSPRQLDTQYF. DNA for the CDR3: TGTGCCAGCAGTCCAAGACAGCTAGATACGCAGTATTTT.

The chain combines TRBV7-9 with TRBJ1-1; D remains ambiguous. Germline CDR1 SEHNR, CDR2 FQNEAQ (reference sequence). The CDR3 loop spans 15 amino acids. Trimming took 5 bases from V and 1 from J, leaving 14 bases between them. Here the CDR3 DNA reads TGTGCCAGCAGCCTCGGAGCGGGGTCGAACACTGAAGCTTTCTTT. It translates to CASSLGAGSNTEAFF.

This clone was recorded only once. The chain links TRBV5-6 to TRBJ2-3; no firm D call. Germline V lookup: CDR1 SGHDT, CDR2 YYEEEE. This CDR3 is built from 13 residues. Between the trimmed V and J ends, which lost 2 bases and 0 bases, there was a span of 4 bases. CDR3: CASSFRSTDTQYF. CDR3 DNA: TGTGCCAGCAGCTTTAGGAGCACAGATACGCAGTATTTT.

This chain connects TRBV27 to TRBJ2-7, with D perhaps matching TRBD2 (6 bases). V was trimmed by 1 base and J by 2 bases, leaving 12 bases between them. CDR1 and CDR2 from the germline V gene are MNHEY and SMNVEV (reference sequence). The CDR3 runs to 15 residues. In DNA form, the CDR3 reads TGTGCCAGCAGTTTATTAGGGAGGTCCCCCTACGAGCAGTACTTC. It codes for CASSLLGRSPYEQYF.

The V call is TRBV5-5, the J call TRBJ2-5; TRBD2 matches at 8 bases. This CDR3 comprises 13 residues. Per germline, CDR1 SGHKS and CDR2 YYEKEE (reference sequence). The V gene end was trimmed by 5 bases and the J gene end by 0 bases; junction bases not matched to a gene: 0. This CDR3 is CASRTSDQETQYF. CDR3 DNA sequence: TGTGCCAGCAGGACTAGCGACCAAGAGACCCAGTACTTC.

This clone was counted at least ten times. CDR3 loop: CASSLMGTSGSGADTQYF. The DNA for the CDR3 is TGTGCCAGCAGCTTAATGGGGACTAGCGGGAGCGGGGCAGATACGCAGTATTTT. The rearrangement links TRBV7-3 to TRBJ2-3, with 14 bases fitting TRBD2. The V gene's germline CDR1 is SGHTA and CDR2 FQGTGA. This CDR3 has 18 residues. V shed 1 base and J 4 bases; nucleotides not matched to a gene: 7.

Of note for this clone: A single base is all that separates this from a far larger clone, so a read error is likely. Other DNA sequences in the sample encode the same CDR3. The chain joins TRBV4-1 to TRBJ1-1, with D possibly TRBD1 on 5 matching bases. This CDR3 region has 14 residues. Germline values: CDR1 MGHRA, CDR2 YSYEKL. This chain's CDR3 is CASSTDRLVTEAFF. For the CDR3, the DNA is TGTGCCAGCAGCACTGACAGACTTGTCACTGAAGCTTTCTTT.

This clone came up once. The chain links TRBV7-2 to TRBJ2-5, with 8 bases fitting TRBD2. The germline V gene has CDR1 SGHTA and CDR2 FQGNSA. V dropped 5 bases and J dropped 5; count of bases not matched to a gene: 13. The CDR3 runs to 16 residues. The CDR3 bases are TGTGCCAGCAGCCCCGGGCGCGGGAGGAACCCGGAGACCCAGTACTTC. Residues: CASSPGRGRNPETQYF.

Concerning this clone: This sample also contains other DNA sequences that code for the same CDR3. V is TRBV11-2 and J is TRBJ1-2; D unclear. V shed 0 bases and J shed 2 bases, with 4 bases lying between them. CDR1 is SGHAT and CDR2 is FQNNGV in the germline V gene. The CDR3 extends over 13 amino acids. CDR3: CASSLDSNYGYTF. CDR3 coding DNA: TGTGCCAGCAGCTTAGACAGCAACTATGGCTACACCTTC.